This TCR beta chain was sequenced for a study of radiotherapy plus CTLA-4 blockade in lung cancer. Study results and limitations: After radiotherapy and ipilimumab, tumor-derived clones expanded in peripheral blood.

The V and J ends lost 1 base and 6 bases respectively, with 7 bases between them. CDR3 length: 13 amino acids. Germline loops: CDR1 SGHTA, CDR2 FQGNSA. Sequencing used immunoSEQ multiplex PCR; TCRdb keeps in-frame clones, though not all of them. The sample lists about 88,000 clones; approximately 79% were seen once. Comments on this clone: Antigen specificity is unknown.

The sequences come from peripheral blood, collected from a patient treated with radiotherapy plus ipilimumab. This chain uses TRBV7-2 with TRBJ2-1; D not certain. The receptor comes from a human donor with non-small cell lung cancer that progressed on radiotherapy plus ipilimumab. The CDR3 protein is CASSLGRPNEQFF. The CDR3 DNA sequence: TGTGCCAGCAGCTTAGGGCGACCCAATGAGCAGTTCTTC. The whole variable domain, filled in from reference TRBV7-2 and TRBJ2-1, reads GAGVSQSPSNKVTEKGKDVELRCDPISGHTALYWYRQSLGQGLEFLIYFQGNSAPDKSGLPSDRFSAERTGGSVSTLTIQRTQQEDSAVYLCASSLGRPNEQFFGPGTRLTVL.